This is a list of T cell receptor beta chains from one sample in a study of blood T cells in healthy people across ages. TCRdb re-derived calls from the 5' RACE reads in MiXCR, one entry per CDR3 protein. The table shows hundreds of thousands of distinct CDR3 sequences, with approximately 31% occurring only once. Sequencing was performed on blood. The receptor set was obtained from an elderly woman in good health. The CDR3 runs from the conserved cysteine through the conserved F or W. A D gene is named only where the DNA matches it firmly. Some rows have no size entry. The others give once, few or many, or a class for an expanded clone.

>TRBJ1-5|TRBV24-1|many|.
CATSDSGSQPQHF
TGTGCCACCAGTGATTCGGGGAGCCAGCCCCAGCATTTT
>TRBJ1-6|TRBV14|.|.
CASSQDWRINSPLHF
TGTGCCAGCAGCCAAGATTGGAGAATCAATTCACCCCTCCACTTT
>TRBJ1-4|TRBV5-8|few|.
CASSLYRTSATNEKLFF
TGTGCCAGCAGCTTGTATAGAACCAGTGCAACTAATGAAAAACTGTTTTTT
>TRBJ2-1|TRBV20-1|.|.
CSANLRTTYYNEQFF
TGCAGTGCCAATCTCCGGACTACTTACTACAATGAGCAGTTCTTC
>TRBJ2-1|TRBV13|.|TRBD2
CASSPVAGGRGHEQFF
TGTGCCAGCAGCCCAGTAGCGGGGGGGCGAGGTCATGAGCAGTTCTTC
>TRBJ2-5|TRBV18|many|.
CASSPARQETQYF
TGTGCCAGCTCACCAGCCAGACAAGAGACCCAGTACTTC
>TRBJ2-7|TRBV6-5|.|TRBD1
CASSYEMQGAYEQYF
TGTGCCAGCAGCTACGAAATGCAGGGGGCCTACGAGCAGTACTTC
>TRBJ1-2|TRBV4-1|.|TRBD1
CASSDGQALNYGYTF
TGCGCCAGCAGCGATGGACAGGCGCTAAACTACGGCTACACCTTC
>TRBJ1-2|TRBV18|.|.
CASSPITRQGYTF
TGTGCCAGCTCACCGATCACCCGACAAGGCTACACCTTC
>TRBJ2-7|TRBV20-1|many|TRBD1
CSARQTGGYYEQYF
TGCAGTGCTAGGCAGACAGGGGGGTACTACGAGCAGTACTTC
>TRBJ2-7|TRBV7-2|many|TRBD2
CASSLLAGGRGEQYF
TGTGCCAGCAGCCTACTAGCGGGGGGGCGTGGCGAGCAGTACTTC
>TRBJ2-3|TRBV28|.|.
CASSDTTGRDTQYF
TGTGCCAGCAGTGATACTACAGGGCGAGATACGCAGTATTTT
>TRBJ1-6|TRBV24-1|.|.
CATRGDGNNSPLHF
TGTGCCACCAGGGGGGACGGAAATAATTCACCCCTCCACTTT
>TRBJ2-3|TRBV9|.|.
CASSVAEGWSTQYF
TGTGCCAGCAGCGTAGCAGAGGGCTGGAGTACGCAGTATTTT
>TRBJ2-3|TRBV7-2|.|TRBD2
CASSSRKLAGWFTDTQYF
TGTGCCAGCAGCTCCCGAAAACTAGCGGGTTGGTTCACAGATACGCAGTATTTT
>TRBJ2-7|TRBV5-4|few|.
CTSSLGTLSSYEQYF
TGTACCAGCAGCTTGGGGACACTAAGCTCCTACGAGCAGTACTTC
>TRBJ1-5|TRBV6-6|.|.
CASSSVGSYSNQPQHF
TGTGCCAGCAGCTCAGTAGGATCTTATAGCAATCAGCCCCAGCATTTT
>TRBJ2-5|TRBV10-3|.|.
CAISESSREQETQYF
TGTGCCATCAGTGAGTCCAGCAGGGAACAAGAGACCCAGTACTTC
>TRBJ2-2|TRBV4-3|.|TRBD2
CASSQYSGGKNTGELFF
TGCGCCAGCAGCCAGTATAGCGGGGGGAAGAACACCGGGGAGCTGTTTTTT
>TRBJ1-1|TRBV6-1|many|TRBD1
CASSSGQVMNTEAFF
TGTGCCAGCAGTAGCGGACAGGTGATGAACACTGAAGCTTTCTTT
>TRBJ1-1|TRBV4-3|many|.
CASSQGIGSNTEAFF
TGCGCCAGCAGCCAAGGTATTGGTTCCAACACTGAAGCTTTCTTT
>TRBJ2-2|TRBV3-1|.|.
CASSFWNRELFF
TGTGCCAGCAGCTTCTGGAACAGGGAGCTGTTTTTT
>TRBJ2-2|TRBV11-3|.|.
CASSLDRITGELFF
TGTGCCAGCAGCTTAGATCGTATCACTGGGGAGCTGTTTTTT
>TRBJ1-2|TRBV12-3/TRBV12-4|many|.
CASRMTMSGYGYTF
TGTGCCAGCAGAATGACTATGTCGGGCTATGGCTACACCTTC
>TRBJ2-3|TRBV5-5|many|TRBD1
CASSLGTGVSQYF
TGTGCCAGCAGCTTGGGGACAGGGGTTTCGCAGTATTTT
>TRBJ2-1|TRBV7-8|once|TRBD2
CASSLSRTSGNNEQFF
TGTGCCAGCAGCTTATCCCGGACTAGCGGAAATAATGAGCAGTTCTTC
>TRBJ2-7|TRBV6-1|many|.
CASEQLYEQYF
TGTGCCAGTGAACAGCTCTACGAGCAGTACTTC
>TRBJ2-7|TRBV15|many|TRBD1
CATKRQGPDYEQYF
TGTGCCACCAAGCGACAGGGGCCGGACTACGAGCAGTACTTC
>TRBJ2-1|TRBV7-9|.|TRBD2
CASSPSRLAGSYNEQFF
TGTGCCAGCAGCCCCAGTAGACTAGCCGGCTCCTACAATGAGCAGTTCTTC
>TRBJ2-7|TRBV20-1|.|TRBD2
CSARDWQRDFNEQYF
TGCAGTGCTAGAGATTGGCAGCGGGACTTCAATGAGCAGTACTTC
>TRBJ2-6|TRBV7-9|.|.
CASNLAPGVGSGANVLTF
TGTGCCAGCAACTTAGCGCCGGGGGTGGGCTCTGGGGCCAACGTCCTGACTTTC
>TRBJ2-7|TRBV7-8|many|.
CASSSLIGREQYF
TGTGCCAGCAGCTCGCTAATCGGGCGCGAGCAGTACTTC
>TRBJ2-3|TRBV27|many|TRBD1
CASSPLTGTGGGTDTQYF
TGTGCCAGCAGCCCCCTCACCGGGACAGGGGGCGGCACAGATACGCAGTATTTT
>TRBJ2-3|TRBV7-3|.|.
CASSRDGAQYF
TGTGCCAGCAGCAGGGACGGTGCGCAGTATTTT
>TRBJ1-2|TRBV7-2|.|.
CASSQAGYTF
TGTGCCAGCAGCCAGGCAGGCTACACCTTC
>TRBJ2-3|TRBV20-1|many|TRBD2
CSVRRGGTDTQYF
TGCAGTGTTAGACGGGGGGGTACTGATACGCAGTATTTT
>TRBJ2-7|TRBV7-9|many|.
CASSLDGPSEQYF
TGTGCCAGCAGCTTAGACGGGCCATCCGAGCAGTACTTC
>TRBJ2-2|TRBV27|.|TRBD1
CASSSGTGVTGELFF
TGTGCCAGCAGTTCCGGGACAGGGGTTACCGGGGAGCTGTTTTTT
>TRBJ1-2|TRBV4-2|few|.
CASSQDLGSGQAYGYTF
TGTGCCAGCAGCCAAGATCTTGGAAGTGGCCAGGCTTATGGCTACACCTTC
>TRBJ1-5|TRBV7-6|.|TRBD1
CASSPGDRDGRRNQPQHF
TGTGCCAGCAGCCCTGGGGACAGGGACGGACGCCGCAATCAGCCCCAGCATTTT
>TRBJ2-1|TRBV10-2|many|TRBD1
CASSENGRGWLNEQFF
TGCGCCAGCAGTGAGAATGGCAGGGGGTGGCTCAATGAGCAGTTCTTC
>TRBJ1-1|TRBV5-1|once|TRBD1
CASSLGDRANTEAFF
TGCGCCAGCAGCTTGGGGGACAGGGCAAACACTGAAGCTTTCTTT
>TRBJ2-5|TRBV15|many|TRBD2
CATSGIAGETQYF
TGTGCCACCAGCGGTATAGCGGGGGAGACCCAGTACTTC
>TRBJ1-1|TRBV5-6|once|.
CASSLWGTDVQAFF
TGTGCCAGCAGCTTGTGGGGTACTGACGTCCAAGCTTTCTTT
>TRBJ2-7|TRBV12-3/TRBV12-4|many|.
CASSRTVGEQYF
TGTGCCAGCAGCCGGACAGTGGGAGAGCAGTACTTC
>TRBJ2-2|TRBV10-3|.|.
CATGGLRANTGELFF
TGTGCCACCGGTGGGCTCCGAGCGAACACCGGGGAGCTGTTTTTT
>TRBJ1-1|TRBV6-6|.|TRBD1
CAGSYQAGGSLGEAFF
TGTGCCGGCAGTTACCAGGCAGGGGGCAGTTTAGGTGAAGCTTTCTTT